The clone carrying this T cell receptor beta chain was found a few times. What it binds is not known. The sample belongs to a study of T cell repertoires in cytomegalovirus infection. Germline-derived CDR1 and CDR2 are SGHAT and FQNNGV. The CDR3 has 15 amino acids. V was clipped by 6 bases and J by 6 bases; unmatched bases: 6. MiXCR, run by TCRdb on the reads, gives a single entry per CDR3 protein. Seen here are around 710,000 distinct CDR3 sequences, 25% to 30% observed once, and the top ten hold roughly 13%. Sequences were derived from cultured CD8+ T cells from PBMCs, sampled from culture after CMV antigen stimulation. The clonotype comes from a human donor in good health (CMV status not recorded). Some clones in this sample may be carry-over from other donors' samples. This chain connects TRBV11-2 to TRBJ2-1; 12 nucleotides agree with TRBD2. DNA of the CDR3: TGTGCCAGCAGTCGGGTGACTAGCGGGGGCAATGAGCAGTTCTTC. Protein product: CASSRVTSGGNEQFF.